The rows below give T cell receptor beta chains drawn from one sample of a study of T cell responses to AZD1222 COVID-19 vaccine. The assay was immunoSEQ multiplex PCR, and TCRdb's table has in-frame clones only and misses some. The sample carries about 96,000 clones, 80% to 90% recorded once. The starting material was peripheral blood, obtained on day 0 of AZD1222 vaccination. These receptors were collected from an adult in good health. CDR3s include the opening cysteine and the closing phenylalanine or tryptophan. D genes are given only for firm matches. The listing skips clone size in some rows; elsewhere it reads once, few, many or a size class.

CDR3nt,CDR3aa,abundance,d_gene,len,j_gene,v_gene
TGTGCCAGCAGCCAGACAGCCGGGGGGCCTAGGAATGAGCAGTTCTTC,CASSQTAGGPRNEQFF,NA,NA,16,TRBJ2-1,TRBV3-1/TRBV3-2
TGTGCCAGCAGTCCCCCGGGACAGGGGACGAGCAATCAGCCCCAGCATTTT,CASSPPGQGTSNQPQHF,few,TRBD1,17,TRBJ1-5,TRBV6-6
TGTGCCACCAGCAGAGGAACAGGGATTCCCTACGAGCAGTACTTC,CATSRGTGIPYEQYF,NA,NA,15,TRBJ2-7,TRBV15
TGTGCCAGCAGTGATGGACAGGGACATCAGCCCCAGCATTTT,CASSDGQGHQPQHF,NA,TRBD1,14,TRBJ1-5,TRBV6-1
TGCAGTGCTACGCCAGATTATGGCTACACCTTC,CSATPDYGYTF,once,NA,11,TRBJ1-2,TRBV20-1
TGTGCCAGTAGTCTGCCGGGACTACACCCGGATACGCAGTATTTT,CASSLPGLHPDTQYF,NA,TRBD2,15,TRBJ2-3,TRBV19
TGTGCCAGTAGAACTGAAACGGGCGAGCAGTACTTC,CASRTETGEQYF,NA,NA,12,TRBJ2-7,TRBV6-5
TGTGCCAGTAGTATTAAGGGTCCAGGGAATGGCTACACCTTC,CASSIKGPGNGYTF,few,NA,14,TRBJ1-2,TRBV19
TGTGCCAGCAGTTTCTCGAATAACTATGGCTACACCTTC,CASSFSNNYGYTF,few,NA,13,TRBJ1-2,TRBV28
TGTGCCAGCAGCTTGGGGGGATCGGCGGCAGAGACCCAGTACTTC,CASSLGGSAAETQYF,NA,NA,15,TRBJ2-5,TRBV5-4
TGTGCCAGTAGTGGCCCTAGCGGGGGGGCCCAAGAGACCCAGTACTTC,CASSGPSGGAQETQYF,NA,TRBD2,16,TRBJ2-5,TRBV19
TGTGCCAGCAGCTTGGGGCGTCGGCGGCTGGCCTATGGCTACACCTTC,CASSLGRRRLAYGYTF,NA,NA,16,TRBJ1-2,TRBV5-6
TGTGCCAGCAGCTCGACAGTGAACACTGAAGCTTTCTTT,CASSSTVNTEAFF,NA,NA,13,TRBJ1-1,TRBV5-4
TGTGCCAGCCGGCCCAGGGGCGACTCCTACGAGCAGTACTTC,CASRPRGDSYEQYF,once,NA,14,TRBJ2-7,TRBV27
TGTGCCAGCAGCTTGCCCCCTAGCGGGGGGGGAAAGACCCAGTACTTC,CASSLPPSGGGKTQYF,NA,TRBD2,16,TRBJ2-5,TRBV5-4
TGTGCCAGCAGCTTAGACTTAGGGGCAGGCAATCAGCCCCAGCATTTT,CASSLDLGAGNQPQHF,few,NA,16,TRBJ1-5,TRBV7-9
TGTGCCAGCAGTTTAGGCCACGAGCAGTACTTC,CASSLGHEQYF,NA,NA,11,TRBJ2-7,TRBV28
TGTGCCAGCAGCGTCGGCCGGATTCCGGGAGCCTACGAGCAGTACTTC,CASSVGRIPGAYEQYF,NA,NA,16,TRBJ2-7,TRBV9
TGTGCCAGCAGGGACGACAGACTCCACAATGAGCAGTTCTTC,CASRDDRLHNEQFF,NA,NA,14,TRBJ2-1,TRBV6-5
TGTGCCAGCAGTTACGATGGTGAGGGGATCAGTGACGAGCAGTACTTC,CASSYDGEGISDEQYF,NA,NA,16,TRBJ2-7,TRBV6-5
TGTGCCAGCACCGGGACCGCATCCTACGAGCAGTACTTC,CASTGTASYEQYF,NA,NA,13,TRBJ2-7,TRBV28
TGCGCCAGCAGTGACGGTGTGGTCTCCTACGAGCAGTACTTC,CASSDGVVSYEQYF,NA,NA,14,TRBJ2-7,TRBV10-2
TGTGCCAGCAGCATCCGGTTGGGGGGCCGGGGCTATGGCTACACCTTC,CASSIRLGGRGYGYTF,NA,NA,16,TRBJ1-2,TRBV7-6
TGTGCCAGCAGTTACGAGGGAGATCGCAAGGCCGGGGAGCTGTTTTTT,CASSYEGDRKAGELFF,NA,NA,16,TRBJ2-2,TRBV6-5
TGTGCCAGCAGCCGTACGCGACAGGGAAACACTGAAGCTTTCTTT,CASSRTRQGNTEAFF,NA,TRBD1,15,TRBJ1-1,TRBV14